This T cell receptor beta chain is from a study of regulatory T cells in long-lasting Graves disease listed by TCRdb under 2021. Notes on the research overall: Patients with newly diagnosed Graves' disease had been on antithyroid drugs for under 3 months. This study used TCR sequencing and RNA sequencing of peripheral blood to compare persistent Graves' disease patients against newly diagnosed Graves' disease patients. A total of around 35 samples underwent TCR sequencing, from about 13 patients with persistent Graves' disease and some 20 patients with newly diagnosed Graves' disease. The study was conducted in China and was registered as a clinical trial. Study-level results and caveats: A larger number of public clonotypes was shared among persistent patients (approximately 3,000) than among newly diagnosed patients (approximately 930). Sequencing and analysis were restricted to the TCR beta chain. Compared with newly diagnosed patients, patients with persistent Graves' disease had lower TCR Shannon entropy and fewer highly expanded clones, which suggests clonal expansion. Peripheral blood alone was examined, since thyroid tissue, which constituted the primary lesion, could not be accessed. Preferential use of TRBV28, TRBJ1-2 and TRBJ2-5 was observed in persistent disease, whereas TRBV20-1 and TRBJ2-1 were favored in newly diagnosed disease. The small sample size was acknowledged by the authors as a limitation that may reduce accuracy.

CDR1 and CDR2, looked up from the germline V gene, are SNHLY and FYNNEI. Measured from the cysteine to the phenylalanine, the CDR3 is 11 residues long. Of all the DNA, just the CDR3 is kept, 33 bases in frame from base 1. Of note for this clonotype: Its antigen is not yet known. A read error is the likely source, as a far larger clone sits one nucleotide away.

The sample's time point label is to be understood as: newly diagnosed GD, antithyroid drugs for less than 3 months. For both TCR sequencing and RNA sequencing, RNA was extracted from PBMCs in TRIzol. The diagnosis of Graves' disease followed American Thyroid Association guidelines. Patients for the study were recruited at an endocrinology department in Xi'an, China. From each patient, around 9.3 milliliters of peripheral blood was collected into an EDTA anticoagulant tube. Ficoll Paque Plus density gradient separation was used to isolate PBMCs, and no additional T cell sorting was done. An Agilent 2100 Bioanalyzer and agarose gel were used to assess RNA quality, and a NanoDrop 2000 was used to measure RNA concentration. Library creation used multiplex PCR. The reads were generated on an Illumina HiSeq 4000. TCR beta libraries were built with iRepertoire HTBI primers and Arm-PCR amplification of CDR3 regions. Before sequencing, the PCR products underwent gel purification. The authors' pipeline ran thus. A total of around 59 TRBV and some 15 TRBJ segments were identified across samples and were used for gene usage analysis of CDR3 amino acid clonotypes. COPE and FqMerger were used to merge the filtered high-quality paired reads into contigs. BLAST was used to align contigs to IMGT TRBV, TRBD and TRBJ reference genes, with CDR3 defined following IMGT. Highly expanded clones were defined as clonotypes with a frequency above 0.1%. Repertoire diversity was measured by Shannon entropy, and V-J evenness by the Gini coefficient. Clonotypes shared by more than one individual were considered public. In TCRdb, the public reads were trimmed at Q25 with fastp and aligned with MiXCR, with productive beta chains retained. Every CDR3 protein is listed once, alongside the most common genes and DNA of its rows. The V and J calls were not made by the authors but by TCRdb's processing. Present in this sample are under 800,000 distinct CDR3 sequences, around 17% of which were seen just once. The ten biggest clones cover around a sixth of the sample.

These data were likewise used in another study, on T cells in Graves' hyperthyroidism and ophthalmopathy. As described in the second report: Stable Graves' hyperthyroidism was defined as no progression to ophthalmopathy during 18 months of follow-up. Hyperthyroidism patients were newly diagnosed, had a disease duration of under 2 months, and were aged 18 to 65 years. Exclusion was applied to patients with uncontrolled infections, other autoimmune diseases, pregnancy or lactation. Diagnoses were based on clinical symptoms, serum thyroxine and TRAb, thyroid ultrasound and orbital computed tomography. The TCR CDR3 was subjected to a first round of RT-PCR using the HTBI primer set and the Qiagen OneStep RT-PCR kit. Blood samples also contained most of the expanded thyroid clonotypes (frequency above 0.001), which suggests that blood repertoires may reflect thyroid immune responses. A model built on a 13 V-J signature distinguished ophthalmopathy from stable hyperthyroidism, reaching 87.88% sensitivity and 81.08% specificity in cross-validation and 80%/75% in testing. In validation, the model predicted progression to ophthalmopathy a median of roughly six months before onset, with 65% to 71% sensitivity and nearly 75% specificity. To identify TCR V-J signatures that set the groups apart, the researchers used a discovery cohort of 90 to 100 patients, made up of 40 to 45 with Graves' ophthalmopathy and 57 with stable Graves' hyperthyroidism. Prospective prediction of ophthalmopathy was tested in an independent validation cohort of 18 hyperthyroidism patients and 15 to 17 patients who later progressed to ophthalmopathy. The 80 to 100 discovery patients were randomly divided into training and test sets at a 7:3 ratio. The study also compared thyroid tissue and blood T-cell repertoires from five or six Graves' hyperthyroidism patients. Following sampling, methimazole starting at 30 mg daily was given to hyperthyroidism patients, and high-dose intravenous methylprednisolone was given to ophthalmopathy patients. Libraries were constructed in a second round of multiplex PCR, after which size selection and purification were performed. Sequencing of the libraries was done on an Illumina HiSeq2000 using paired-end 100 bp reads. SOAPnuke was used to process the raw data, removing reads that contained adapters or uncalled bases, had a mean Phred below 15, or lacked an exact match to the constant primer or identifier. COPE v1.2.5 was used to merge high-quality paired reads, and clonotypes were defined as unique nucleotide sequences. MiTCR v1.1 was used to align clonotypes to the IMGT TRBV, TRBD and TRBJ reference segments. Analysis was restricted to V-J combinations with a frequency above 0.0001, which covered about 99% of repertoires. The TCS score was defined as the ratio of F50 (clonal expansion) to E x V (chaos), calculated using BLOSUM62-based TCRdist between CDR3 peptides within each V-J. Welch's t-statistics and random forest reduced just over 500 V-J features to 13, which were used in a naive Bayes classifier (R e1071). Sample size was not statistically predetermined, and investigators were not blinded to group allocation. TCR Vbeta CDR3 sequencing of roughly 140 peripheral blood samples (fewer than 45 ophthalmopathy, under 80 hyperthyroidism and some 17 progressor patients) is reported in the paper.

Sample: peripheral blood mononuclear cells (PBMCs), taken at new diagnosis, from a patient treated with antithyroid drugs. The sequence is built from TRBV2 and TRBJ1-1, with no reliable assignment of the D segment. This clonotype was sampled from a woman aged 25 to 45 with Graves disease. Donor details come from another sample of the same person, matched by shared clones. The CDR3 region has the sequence CASSPNTGAFF. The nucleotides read TGTGCCAGCAGCCCGAACACTGGAGCTTTCTTT. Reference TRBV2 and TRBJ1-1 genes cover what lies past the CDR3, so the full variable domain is EPEVTQTPSHQVTQMGQEVILRCVPISNHLYFYWYRQILGQKVEFLVSFYNNEISEKSEIFDDQFSVERPDGSNFTLKIRSTKLEDSAMYFCASSPNTGAFFGQGTRLTVV.